The T cell receptor (beta chain) under discussion was sequenced for a study of T cell repertoires in cytomegalovirus infection. Overall study: CMV epitopes, recently identified HLA-C-restricted and well-studied HLA-B-restricted, were used. Both CMV infection and a matching HLA type were indicated by public TCR beta signatures. The study, taken as a whole, reports: Ex vivo, HLA-C-restricted CMV-specific TCR beta clonotypes prevailed over the rest of the response. Summed frequency of public TCR beta families distinguished CMV carriers with the relevant HLA.

About this clonotype itself: Its cognate antigen is unknown.

TCRdb ran MiXCR on the reads and lists one entry per CDR3 protein. In the table there are some 920,000 distinct CDR3 sequences, around 32% of which are singletons. After removal of 1 base from V and 10 bases from J, the junction contained 6 bases not matched to a gene. Per germline, CDR1 SGHAT and CDR2 FQNNGV. CDR3 length equals 14 residues. The source of this sequence is a human donor in good health (CMV status not recorded). Some clones in this sample may be carry-over from other donors' samples. This specimen was cultured CD8+ T cells from PBMCs, taken from culture after CMV antigen stimulation. The V and J genes are TRBV11-2 and TRBJ2-1; 8 bases are a match to TRBD2. CDR3 nucleotides: TGTGCCAGCAGCTTAGCGGCGGCGGGAGGCGAGCAGTTCTTC. Residues: CASSLAAAGGEQFF.